This TCR beta chain is from a study of PD-L1 blockade in urothelial cancer. About the research overall: Male sex and bladder-origin urothelial cancer were recorded for about 90% of the 29 patients.

Samples were collected from each patient before treatment and during treatment. Each patient gave between 1 and 8 of them in total. V lost 0 bases, J lost 7 bases, and 10 bases lay in between. This CDR3 contains 13 residues. Germline CDR1 SEHNR, CDR2 FQNEAQ (reference sequence). The method was immunoSEQ multiplex PCR; TCRdb's version includes in-frame clones alone and lacks a portion of them. The table has tens of thousands of clones, about 80% seen once. The genes are TRBV7-9 and TRBJ2-7, with unresolved D. The sequence came from a man aged 70-80 years with urothelial cancer. This specimen was PBMCs, taken around atezolizumab (anti-PD-L1) treatment. CDR3 residues: CASSLARSREQYF. CDR3 coding DNA: TGTGCCAGCAGCTTAGCTCGGTCCCGGGAGCAGTACTTC.